Listed below are T cell receptor beta chains from one sample, sequenced in a study of shared clonotypes between healthy human individuals. The method was immunoSEQ multiplex PCR; TCRdb's version includes in-frame clones alone and lacks a portion of them. The sample lists 450,000 to 500,000 clones, about 78% occurring once. The sample consisted of PBMCs. Receptors originate from a woman aged 35 to 49 in good health. Some clones in this sample may be carry-over from other donors' samples. Both conserved end residues are part of each CDR3. The D gene is left open where the match is weak. The size entry is marked missing in some rows and otherwise reads once, few, many or a size class.

>TRBV15|13|-|TRBJ1-2|-
TGTGCCACCAGACAGGCCCGGCGGTATGGCTACACCTTC
CATRQARRYGYTF
>TRBV7-9|14|TRBD2|TRBJ2-1|-
TGTGCCAGCAGGACCCGGACTAGCGAAAATGAGCAGTTCTTC
CASRTRTSENEQFF
>TRBV28|17|-|TRBJ1-1|-
TGTGCCAGCAGTTCCGGGGGCGGTAGGCTATGGGACACTGAAGCTTTCTTT
CASSSGGGRLWDTEAFF
>TRBV11-2|14|-|TRBJ1-4|few
TGTGCCAGCAGCCGGGGGGCCCACCCTGAAAAACTGTTTTTT
CASSRGAHPEKLFF
>TRBV19|13|-|TRBJ2-5|-
TGTGCCAGCGGGGACGGGAGAGGGGAGACCCAGTACTTC
CASGDGRGETQYF
>TRBV28|15|TRBD2|TRBJ2-3|-
TGTGCCAGCAGTTCGGGACTAGCGGGAGGGAATACGCAGTATTTT
CASSSGLAGGNTQYF
>TRBV27|16|-|TRBJ2-1|once
TGTGCCAGCGCCCGGGAGGGGGCTAGCTCCTACAATGAGCAGTTCTTC
CASAREGASSYNEQFF
>TRBV2|13|-|TRBJ2-5|-
TGTGCCTTTACCGGGACGGAGCAAGAGACCCAGTACTTC
CAFTGTEQETQYF
>TRBV4-2|16|-|TRBJ2-7|-
TGTGCCAGCAGCCAAGAGGCAGGACACCAAGCCTACGAGCAGTACTTC
CASSQEAGHQAYEQYF
>TRBV4-2|16|TRBD2|TRBJ2-3|-
TGTGCCAGCAGCCAAGCAGGGCTAGCGGGAGTAGATACGCAGTATTTT
CASSQAGLAGVDTQYF